The rows below give T cell receptor beta chains drawn from one sample of a study of T cells in Graves' hyperthyroidism and ophthalmopathy. TCRdb passed the multiplex PCR reads through MiXCR, listing each CDR3 protein once. The top ten hold around 48% of the sample, which has a few hundred thousand distinct CDR3 sequences, 21% seen once. Sequenced: blood. The source of these receptors is a woman aged 45-65 years with Graves' hyperthyroidism. Each CDR3 is given without its conserved first and last residue. Size tells how often a clone was seen (once, few, many) or the class of an expanded clone, and some rows leave it out.

v_gene	abundance	CDR3aa
TRBV20-1	many	SAREGRRVNQPQH
TRBV12-3/TRBV12-4	many	ASSFGENYGYT
TRBV10-3	once	AISEQLYNEQF
TRBV20-1	many	SAPGLVTDTQY
TRBV5-1	NA	ASSSGTPGQPQH
TRBV12-3/TRBV12-4	few	ASRRSKGDTEAF
TRBV2	many	ASKGTFLSNEQF
TRBV20-1	many	SAALSSGNTIY
TRBV4-1	NA	ASSHGQAAYEQY
TRBV20-1	NA	SGGIQGTGNTIY
TRBV4-1	NA	ASSQVDRVNTEAF
TRBV11-2	few	ASSENRGPSPELF
TRBV5-1	many	ASSPDGRSGNTIY
TRBV6-1	many	ASSPTSGPYNEQF
TRBV28	many	ASSSSGTGGGKLF
TRBV20-1	NA	SARDQWGDGTEAF
TRBV4-1	NA	ASSQSGGAVETQY
TRBV19	NA	ASSIGGLGQPQH
TRBV12-3/TRBV12-4	many	ASSLKGNTIY
TRBV18	NA	ASSPRDSIAKNIQY
TRBV19	NA	ASSSGTGTGISYEQY
TRBV20-1	few	SARDLRTVNTEAF
TRBV27	few	ASSSGQPGRNIQY
TRBV7-2	few	ASSWTGGTQY
TRBV20-1	few	SAPGGNFGGSYEQY
TRBV2	few	ASSRGGSNTGAF
TRBV6-1	many	ASSEGLEGPTGELF
TRBV12-3/TRBV12-4	few	ASGLLSYNEQF
TRBV30	many	AWSVRGETQY
TRBV19	many	ASSIITSEPYNEQF
TRBV6-2/TRBV6-3	once	ASSYQREGGNEQF
TRBV5-4	NA	ASSPGRGGDEQF
TRBV28	many	ASSVPGQLNYGYT
TRBV6-5	many	ASSYSYRNAQPQH
TRBV3-1	NA	ASSQGGGSGANVLT
TRBV12-3/TRBV12-4	NA	ASSFDRERQPQH
TRBV19	NA	ASSATGALRNEQF
TRBV7-9	NA	ASSVRDREGYT
TRBV15	few	ATSRQGGNKDTQY
TRBV6-1	NA	ASSARPNTGELF
TRBV18	many	ASSPTESTPLH
TRBV9	few	ASSPGQGSNSPLH
TRBV5-1	NA	ASSFLAEASDTQY
TRBV28	many	ASSSTGRRAKNIQY
TRBV10-3	NA	AISESGGLEPQH
TRBV12-3/TRBV12-4	few	ASSFGEVTGELF
TRBV7-9	NA	ASSPPTKRKYYNEQF
TRBV28	NA	ASSLFSGTGELF
TRBV2	few	ASRSELSWSNQPQH
TRBV19	NA	ASSQQNSNQPQH
TRBV5-1	NA	ASSLGPTGANTGELF
TRBV7-9	NA	ATLAGEGYNEQF
TRBV30	few	AWSVSGNTIY
TRBV4-1	few	ASSQGHMNTGELF
TRBV5-5	many	ASSLVGRTEAF
TRBV4-2	NA	ASGWGSSYEQY
TRBV7-9	NA	ASSLALSSGNTIY